The 17 T cell receptor beta chains below all came from one sample that was sequenced in a study of blood T cell repertoires in COVID-19. Repertoires were generated with immunoSEQ multiplex PCR, while TCRdb's copy carries only in-frame clones and drops some. The profile shows fewer than 40,000 clones, approximately 91% of them singletons. Material: peripheral blood. The receptors shown here come from a human donor in a cohort sampled during active COVID-19.

V and J are TRBV6-5 and TRBJ1-6; D unclear. V lost 8 bases to trimming and J lost 3 bases, with 11 bases between them. The CDR3 runs 14 residues. In germline, CDR1 is MNHEY, CDR2 SVGAGI. The CDR3 here is CASGPENYNSPLHF. Written as DNA, the CDR3 is TGTGCCAGCGGGCCAGAAAACTATAATTCACCCCTCCACTTT.

The V gene is TRBV29-1, the J gene TRBJ2-7; possibly TRBD1 for D (6 bases). Between the trimmed V and J ends, which lost 6 bases and 6 bases, there was a span of 18 bases. The germline V gene has CDR1 SQVTM and CDR2 ANQGSEA. This CDR3 contains 13 residues. The CDR3 is CSVQTGSGIEQYV. Here the CDR3 DNA reads TGCAGCGTACAAACAGGGTCCGGGATCGAGCAGTACGTC.

The chain recombines TRBV4-3 with TRBJ1-6, with D hard to call. Germline values: CDR1 LGHNA, CDR2 YSLEER. The CDR3 has 14 amino acids. V was trimmed by 0 bases and J by 8 bases, leaving 8 bases between them. The CDR3 DNA follows: TGCGCCAGCAGCCAAGAGCGTGTATATTCACCCCTCCACTTT. Residues: CASSQERVYSPLHF.

The gene calls are TRBV25-1 and TRBJ1-1; TRBD1 is a possible D gene (5 bases). Germline V lookup: CDR1 MGHDK, CDR2 SYGVNS. CDR3 length: 13 residues. V lost 4 bases to trimming and J lost 11 bases, with 17 bases between them. CDR3 sequence (DNA): TGTGCCAGCAGTGTGCCGGGGGGGAGTCCGGCTTTCTTT. This encodes CASSVPGGSPAFF. Together with reference TRBV25-1 and TRBJ1-1, the CDR3 gives the full variable domain: EADIYQTPRYLVIGTGKKITLECSQTMGHDKMYWYQQDPGMELHLIHYSYGVNSTEKGDLSSESTVSRIRTEHFPLTLESARPSHTSQYLCASSVPGGSPAFFGQGTRLTVV.

The chain has TRBV7-2 and TRBJ1-1; a weak D match, TRBD1 (5 bases). Germline lookup yields CDR1 SGHTA and CDR2 FQGNSA. The CDR3 consists of 13 residues. The V end was cut by 4 bases, the J end by 1 base, with 7 bases between. The CDR3 protein is CASSSGQNTEAFF. The CDR3 DNA reads TGTGCCAGCAGCTCAGGACAGAACACTGAAGCTTTCTTT.

This clone was counted between two and nine times. The chain carries TRBV7-6 and TRBJ2-1; TRBD2 is a possible D gene (6 bases). The CDR3 is 15 residues long. V was cut by 1 base and J by 6 bases, with 13 bases left in between. The germline CDR1 and CDR2 sequences are SGHVS and FNYEAQ. The CDR3 sequence is CASSLGGLSVNEQFF. The CDR3 bases are TGTGCCAGCAGCTTAGGGGGACTCTCAGTCAATGAGCAGTTCTTC.

The chain joins TRBV19 to TRBJ1-2; D is unclear. The CDR3 contains 15 residues. The V end was cut by 3 bases, the J end by 4 bases, with 15 bases between. Germline V gene lookup returns CDR1 LNHDA and CDR2 SQIVND (reference sequence). CDR3 region: CASSIMGMSGYGYTF. CDR3 coding DNA: TGTGCCAGTAGTATCATGGGCATGTCCGGCTATGGCTACACCTTC.

The chain employs TRBV5-5 and TRBJ1-1; D is perhaps TRBD1 (6 bases). The ends were cut back, 0 bases at V and 2 bases at J, with 11 bases in the middle. The CDR3 covers 15 residues. Germline V CDR1 and CDR2: SGHKS, YYEKEE (reference sequence). CDR3 coding DNA: TGTGCCAGCAGCTTGGTCGGGGGGCTCAACACTGAAGCTTTCTTT. Its protein is CASSLVGGLNTEAFF. The full variable domain, completed using reference TRBV5-5 and TRBJ1-1, is DAGVTQSPTHLIKTRGQQVTLRCSPISGHKSVSWYQQVLGQGPQFIFQYYEKEERGRGNFPDRFSARQFPNYSSELNVNALLLGDSALYLCASSLVGGLNTEAFFGQGTRLTVV.

The chain couples TRBV30 to TRBJ2-1; D is perhaps TRBD2 (5 bases). Looked up from germline, CDR1 is GTSNPN and CDR2 is SVGIG (reference sequence). This CDR3 region has 13 residues. Trimming removed 3 bases from V and 3 bases from J, with 9 bases in between. CDR3 nucleotide sequence: TGTGCCTGGAGCCCCGGGGTCTACAATGAGCAGTTCTTC. Its translation is CAWSPGVYNEQFF.

The V call is TRBV19, the J call TRBJ1-2; a weak D match, TRBD1 (5 bases). Germline CDR1 and CDR2: LNHDA and SQIVND (reference sequence). Trimming stripped 1 base from V and 7 bases from J, with 13 bases between. CDR3 length: 14 residues. CDR3 bases: TGTGCCAGTAGTATAGGACAGTTGGTGGGTGGCTACACCTTC. Amino acid sequence: CASSIGQLVGGYTF.

V gene TRBV7-9 combines with J gene TRBJ2-5; D gene unclear. The CDR3 has 13 residues. The germline gives CDR1 SEHNR, CDR2 FQNEAQ (reference sequence). Trimming left V 3 bases short and J 5 bases short, with 10 bases between. The CDR3 coding sequence is TGTGCCAGCAGCTTTTGGGCCCGGGAGACCCAGTACTTC. Translating it yields CASSFWARETQYF.

This rearrangement joins TRBV6-6 to TRBJ1-4; D might be TRBD1 (5 bases). Germline lookup yields CDR1 MNHNY and CDR2 SVGAGI (reference sequence). V lost 1 base and J 3 bases, leaving 12 bases between the germline ends. The CDR3 totals 16 residues. The CDR3: CASSYYIGVANEKLFF. DNA of the CDR3: TGTGCCAGCAGTTACTATATAGGGGTTGCTAATGAAAAACTGTTTTTT.

This chain links TRBV6-2 or TRBV6-3 with TRBJ2-2; 9 bases match TRBD1. This CDR3 is 18 amino acids long. After removal of 3 bases from V and 1 base from J, the junction contained 9 bases not matched to a gene. The germline V gene encodes CDR1 MNHEY and CDR2 SVGEGT. Written as DNA, the CDR3 is TGTGCCAGCAGTTATTCCACTAAGGACAGGGGGAACACCGGGGAGCTGTTTTTT. It is translated as CASSYSTKDRGNTGELFF.

This rearrangement joins TRBV29-1 to TRBJ1-4; TRBD1 aligns across 9 bases. The CDR3 runs 14 residues. Germline lookup yields CDR1 SQVTM and CDR2 ANQGSEA. J lost 5 bases, V lost 0 bases, and 1 base had no gene match. CDR3 nucleotides: TGCAGCGTTGAAGAGGGGACAGGGAATGAAAAACTGTTTTTT. Translated, it gives CSVEEGTGNEKLFF.

Details on this clone: This sample also contains other DNA sequences that code for the same CDR3. The chain joins TRBV7-9 to TRBJ2-1; 8 nucleotides align to TRBD2. Germline V gene data show CDR1 as SEHNR and CDR2 as FQNEAQ (reference sequence). V lost 8 bases to trimming and J lost 7 bases; unmatched junction nucleotides: 13. The CDR3 loop spans 15 amino acids. The CDR3 loop reads CASDLSGISGNEQFF. The CDR3, as DNA: TGTGCCAGCGACCTTAGCGGGATCAGCGGGAATGAGCAGTTCTTC.

The chain is built from TRBV7-8 and TRBJ2-7, with TRBD2 matching 10 bases. CDR3 length: 16 residues. V was clipped by 1 base and J by 2 bases; unmatched bases: 5. Germline lookup yields CDR1 SGHVS and CDR2 FQNEAQ. CDR3 bases: TGTGCCAGCAGCTTAGGGACTAGCGGCCCACCCTACGAGCAGTACGTC. Its protein is CASSLGTSGPPYEQYV.

This chain joins TRBV18 and TRBJ1-1; 7 bases line up with TRBD1. Germline CDR1 is KGHSH and CDR2 is LQKENI. There are 16 residues in the CDR3. Germline trimming cut 3 bases from V and 8 bases from J; bases unmatched to any gene: 15. This CDR3 reads CASSPFRDRISQEAFF. The CDR3 DNA is TGTGCCAGCTCACCTTTCCGGGACAGAATATCTCAAGAAGCTTTCTTT.